This T cell receptor beta chain was identified during a study of cytomegalovirus exposure and HLA in healthy donors. Study results and limitations: HLA alleles showed associations with approximately 15,000 TCR beta sequences in a later analysis, at a 0.05 false discovery rate.

The CDR3 is 16 amino acids. With 3 bases clipped from V and 5 bases from J, the junction kept 6 bases outside the gene matches. Germline lookup yields CDR1 MGHRA and CDR2 YSYEKL. The PCR was carried out with 60 Vbeta primers and 13 Jbeta primers. Clones were sequenced by immunoSEQ multiplex PCR, and TCRdb holds only the in-frame ones, with some missing. The sample has around 170,000 clones, roughly 83% seen once. Comment on this clone: Its antigen is still unknown.

The donors, nominally healthy at sampling, likely had unrecorded immune exposures. Sequencing used PBMCs. This chain connects TRBV4-1 to TRBJ1-5; 11 nucleotides line up with TRBD1. The origin of this receptor is a boy aged 2 to 10 in good health and CMV-seronegative. The CDR3 DNA reads as TGCGCCAGCAGCCACCTCGGACAGGGGGCAGATCAGCCCCAGCATTTT. Protein product: CASSHLGQGADQPQHF.